This T cell receptor (beta chain) was sequenced in a study of T cells in Graves' hyperthyroidism and ophthalmopathy. Stable Graves' hyperthyroidism denoted no ophthalmopathy progression over 18 months. Source material for PBMCs was about 10 ml fresh peripheral blood. This clonotype was observed at least ten times. Its antigen is unidentified. V dropped 4 bases and J dropped 9 bases, with 13 bases sitting between them. The CDR3 contains 13 residues. In germline, CDR1 is SGHTA, CDR2 FQGNSA. Whole-study results and caveats: The model identified upcoming ophthalmopathy a median about 6.5 months ahead of onset.

Amplified regions were TCR beta CDR3 sequences from RNA transcripts. The HTBI set primed first-round TCR CDR3 RT-PCR. Using its own MiXCR run on the multiplex PCR reads, TCRdb lists one record per CDR3 protein. The sample holds 350,000 to 400,000 distinct CDR3 sequences, 14% to 15% seen once. The clonotype was recovered from a woman aged 25 to 39 with Graves' hyperthyroidism. Sequencing was carried out using blood. This chain joins TRBV7-2 and TRBJ2-1, with a weak D call TRBD2 (6 bases). The CDR3 spells CASSSRRASEQFF. CDR3 coding DNA: TGTGCCAGCAGCTCCCGGAGGGCGAGTGAGCAGTTCTTC.